The 24 T cell receptor beta chains below come from one sample, sequenced in a study of PD-L1 blockade in urothelial cancer. Time point described: pretreatment peripheral blood. TCRdb's copy holds only in-frame clones and misses some; the assay was immunoSEQ multiplex PCR. This repertoire shows 70,000 or so clones, roughly 90% found once; its top ten account for 3.5% to 5%. This sample comprised PBMCs, obtained around atezolizumab (anti-PD-L1) treatment. These receptors all come from a man between 70 and 80 years old with urothelial cancer.

The chain carries TRBV27 and TRBJ2-7; TRBD2 is a possible D gene (5 bases). Germline CDR1 and CDR2: MNHEY and SMNVEV (reference sequence). The germline V and J ends were trimmed by 4 bases and 7 bases, with 23 bases remaining between them. The length of the CDR3 is 16 residues. Here the CDR3 reads CASSSLSQRRWGEQYF. CDR3 nucleotide sequence: TGTGCCAGCAGTTCCCTTAGTCAGAGGAGGTGGGGAGAGCAGTACTTC.

V gene TRBV5-1 combines with J gene TRBJ2-5, with D maybe TRBD2 (5 bases). Trimming cost V 4 bases and J 3 bases, with 13 bases left between them. The length of the CDR3 is 14 residues. Looked up from germline, CDR1 is SGHRS and CDR2 is YFSETQ. CDR3 DNA: TGCGCCAGCAGCCCGGCGGGCGCAGAAGAGACCCAGTACTTC. Protein sequence: CASSPAGAEETQYF.

This CDR3 is CASSYSPGQLNEKLFF. CDR3 in DNA: TGTGCCAGCAGTTACTCGCCGGGACAGCTAAATGAAAAACTGTTTTTT. This chain joins TRBV6-6 and TRBJ1-4, with 7 bases lining up with TRBD1. V shed 0 bases, J shed 5 bases, and the junction held 6 bases outside the gene matches. CDR1 MNHNY and CDR2 SVGAGI come from the germline V gene (reference sequence). The CDR3 length is 16 residues.

The chain couples TRBV6-6 to TRBJ2-5; 9 nucleotides agree with TRBD2. The CDR3 runs 14 residues. The germline CDR1 and CDR2 sequences are MNHNY and SVGAGI (reference sequence). Trimming cost V 2 bases and J 3 bases; bases outside gene matches: 1. The CDR3 protein is CASSYGGREETQYF. Here the CDR3 DNA reads TGTGCCAGCAGTTACGGCGGGAGGGAAGAGACCCAGTACTTC.

The rearrangement uses TRBV29-1 and TRBJ2-3, with 7 nucleotides matching TRBD2. This CDR3 has 12 amino acids. V dropped 4 bases and J dropped 4; count of bases not matched to a gene: 2. CDR1 is SQVTM, CDR2 ANQGSEA, per germline. Here the CDR3 reads CSVVGRADTQYF. CDR3 bases: TGCAGCGTTGTGGGGAGGGCAGATACGCAGTATTTT.

The chain combines TRBV9 with TRBJ2-1, with 8 bases aligning to TRBD2. Germline lookup yields CDR1 SGDLS and CDR2 YYNGEE. Trimming removed 5 bases from V and 1 base from J; junction bases left unmatched: 5. The CDR3 is made up of 15 amino acids. CDR3 in DNA: TGTGCCAGCAGTTTCGGGGGGGCTTCCTACAATGAGCAGTTCTTC. It translates to CASSFGGASYNEQFF.

V usage is TRBV18 and J usage is TRBJ2-5; TRBD2 matches 15 bases. The germline V gene encodes CDR1 KGHSH and CDR2 LQKENI. The CDR3 is made up of 17 amino acids. V lost 3 bases, J lost 5 bases, and 7 bases stayed unmatched. Here the CDR3 DNA reads TGTGCCAGCTCACCCGGGACTAGCGGGAGGATCGATGAGACCCAGTACTTC. It yields the protein CASSPGTSGRIDETQYF.

The V call is TRBV12-5, the J call TRBJ2-1; unclear D gene. Per germline, CDR1 LGHNT and CDR2 FRNRAP. This CDR3 has 13 amino acids. The germline V and J ends were trimmed by 6 bases and 9 bases, with 15 bases remaining between them. The CDR3 sequence is CASGRILTGEQFF. CDR3 in DNA: TGTGCTAGTGGCCGAATACTTACCGGTGAGCAGTTCTTC.

The V call is TRBV5-5, the J call TRBJ1-4, with a tentative D call TRBD1 (5 bases). The germline V and J ends were trimmed by 2 bases and 8 bases, with 10 bases remaining between them. The CDR3 loop spans 13 amino acids. CDR1 SGHKS and CDR2 YYEKEE come from the germline V gene (reference sequence). The CDR3 DNA reads as TGTGCCAGCAGCTTCACGGAGGGGGAAAAACTGTTTTTT. Protein: CASSFTEGEKLFF.

V gene TRBV28 combines with J gene TRBJ2-3, with 7 bases identical to TRBD1. CDR1 and CDR2 (germline): MDHEN, SYDVKM. J gave up 2 bases and V 3 bases, and 11 bases lay outside the gene matches. The length of the CDR3 is 17 residues. CDR3 protein: CASSFSESGQYTDTQYF. The CDR3 nucleotides read TGTGCCAGCAGTTTTTCTGAGTCGGGACAGTACACAGATACGCAGTATTTT.

The chain uses TRBV14 and TRBJ1-2, with unresolved D. Germline CDR1 reads SGHDN; CDR2 reads FVKESK. With 0 bases removed from V and 11 bases from J, the gap between germline ends came to 13 bases. This CDR3 contains 13 residues. The DNA of the CDR3 is TGTGCCAGCAGCCAAGATACGTCCAGGAAGTACACCTTC. Its protein is CASSQDTSRKYTF.

The V and J genes are TRBV6-5 and TRBJ2-7; 7 positions match TRBD2. The CDR3 totals 15 residues. V shed 5 bases, J shed 1 base, and the junction held 8 bases outside the gene matches. Germline loops: CDR1 MNHEY, CDR2 SVGAGI. CDR3 protein: CASSPLTAGSYEQYF. CDR3 nucleotides: TGTGCCAGCAGTCCTCTTACAGCGGGATCCTACGAGCAGTACTTC.

V usage is TRBV9 and J usage is TRBJ2-5; 7 positions match TRBD1. The CDR3 totals 15 residues. The V gene end was trimmed by 4 bases and the J gene end by 0 bases; junction bases not matched to a gene: 6. Germline CDR1 and CDR2: SGDLS and YYNGEE. Here the CDR3 DNA reads TGTGCCAGCAGCCCGCACAGGGGAGACCAAGAGACCCAGTACTTC. Its translation is CASSPHRGDQETQYF.

The rearrangement links TRBV5-1 to TRBJ2-2, with TRBD1 as a possible D gene (6 bases). The CDR3 sequence is 16 residues long. V lost 0 bases, J lost 0 bases, and 9 bases lay in between. Germline CDR1 reads SGHRS; CDR2 reads YFSETQ. As DNA, the CDR3 is TGCGCCAGCAGCTTGGAGGGGGTTACGAACACCGGGGAGCTGTTTTTT. Residues: CASSLEGVTNTGELFF.

The chain joins TRBV6-5 to TRBJ1-3; the D is unclear. This CDR3 has 14 amino acids. Germline CDR1 and CDR2: MNHEY and SVGAGI. Trimming stripped 6 bases from V and 0 bases from J, with 9 bases between. The CDR3, as DNA: TGTGCCAGCAGCTTTACTATCTCTGGAAACACCATATATTTT. Amino acid sequence: CASSFTISGNTIYF.

This sequence joins TRBV7-9 and TRBJ2-2; 7 bases fit TRBD2. V shed 4 bases and J 11 bases; nucleotides not matched to a gene: 10. The CDR3 is 14 amino acids. Germline CDR1 reads SEHNR; CDR2 reads FQNEAQ (reference sequence). The CDR3 region is CASSSRGGLGELFF. In DNA, the CDR3 is TGTGCCAGCAGCTCCCGCGGGGGACTTGGTGAGCTGTTTTTT. The full variable domain, in which reference TRBV7-9 and TRBJ2-2 provide the parts outside the CDR3, is DTGVSQNPRHKITKRGQNVTFRCDPISEHNRLYWYRQTLGQGPEFLTYFQNEAQLEKSRLLSDRFSAERPKGSFSTLEIQRTEQGDSAMYLCASSSRGGLGELFFGEGSRLTVL.

This clone showed up just a few times. This chain joins TRBV25-1 and TRBJ2-1; 10 bases fit TRBD2. With V trimmed by 2 bases and J by 6 bases, 4 bases remained unmatched. Germline CDR1 MGHDK, CDR2 SYGVNS. CDR3 length: 15 residues. The CDR3 DNA is TGTGCCAGCAGTGAAACTAGCGGGAAAGGCAATGAGCAGTTCTTC. It is translated as CASSETSGKGNEQFF.

The chain is built from TRBV6-5 and TRBJ2-3, with 8 bases matching TRBD2. J gave up 2 bases and V 5 bases, and 3 bases lay outside the gene matches. Per the germline V gene, CDR1 is MNHEY and CDR2 is SVGAGI. CDR3 length equals 14 residues. CDR3 nucleotide sequence: TGTGCCAGCAGTCGTAGCGGGACCACAGATACGCAGTATTTT. It yields the protein CASSRSGTTDTQYF.

The chain employs TRBV5-1 and TRBJ2-1, with 7 nucleotides matching TRBD1. This CDR3 is 19 amino acids long. Germline V CDR1 and CDR2: SGHRS, YFSETQ. V lost 2 bases and J lost 6; bases outside the gene matches: 20. CDR3 nucleotide sequence: TGCGCCAGCAGCTTTTGGGCGGCGAGGGCAGGGACAGTTGCCAATGAGCAGTTCTTC. Protein sequence: CASSFWAARAGTVANEQFF. Complete variable domain (other parts from reference TRBV5-1 and TRBJ2-1): KAGVTQTPRYLIKTRGQQVTLSCSPISGHRSVSWYQQTPGQGLQFLFEYFSETQRNKGNFPGRFSGRQFSNSRSEMNVSTLELGDSALYLCASSFWAARAGTVANEQFFGPGTRLTVL.

The genes are TRBV19 and TRBJ2-5, with TRBD1 matching over 8 bases. The V segment lost 6 bases and the J segment 1 base; nucleotides outside the gene matches: 4. CDR1 and CDR2 (germline): LNHDA, SQIVND (reference sequence). The CDR3 spans 14 residues. The CDR3 here is CASSRGQGQETQYF. For the CDR3, the DNA is TGTGCCAGTAGCCGTGGACAGGGCCAAGAGACCCAGTACTTC. The full variable domain, completed using reference TRBV19 and TRBJ2-5, is DGGITQSPKYLFRKEGQNVTLSCEQNLNHDAMYWYRQDPGQGLRLIYYSQIVNDFQKGDIAEGYSVSREKKESFPLTVTSAQKNPTAFYLCASSRGQGQETQYFGPGTRLLVL.

The J gene is TRBJ2-3, the V gene TRBV7-6; D remains unclear. Germline-derived CDR1 and CDR2 are SGHVS and FNYEAQ. V shed 5 bases and J shed 5 bases, with 14 bases lying between them. The CDR3 consists of 14 residues. The CDR3 loop is CASSETPVVDTQYF. CDR3 sequence (DNA): TGTGCCAGCAGCGAGACTCCAGTCGTAGATACGCAGTATTTT.

The CDR3 spells CASSPQGVRAFF. CDR3 in DNA: TGCGCCAGCAGCCCGCAGGGTGTGAGGGCTTTCTTT. The chain has TRBV5-1 and TRBJ1-1; tentatively, D is TRBD1 (5 bases). The CDR3 extends over 12 amino acids. Germline assignment: CDR1 SGHRS and CDR2 YFSETQ. V lost 4 bases and J 11 bases, leaving 15 bases between the germline ends.

The gene calls are TRBV29-1 and TRBJ2-5; possibly TRBD1 for D (6 bases). This CDR3 is 15 amino acids long. The germline V gene encodes CDR1 SQVTM and CDR2 ANQGSEA. V was clipped by 3 bases and J by 0 bases, with 14 bases between them. CDR3 amino acids: CSVEFLRGYQETQYF. DNA of the CDR3: TGCAGCGTTGAGTTCTTGAGGGGGTACCAAGAGACCCAGTACTTC.

There are a few counts of this clone. The chain carries TRBV29-1 and TRBJ2-6; TRBD1 is a possible D gene (5 bases). The CDR3 is 16 amino acids. Per the germline V gene, CDR1 is SQVTM and CDR2 is ANQGSEA. Trimming took 7 bases from V and 0 from J, leaving 16 bases between them. The CDR3 sequence is CSAREYRTSGANVLTF. For the CDR3, the DNA is TGCAGCGCCAGGGAATATCGCACCTCTGGGGCCAACGTCCTGACTTTC. Supplemented by reference TRBV29-1 and TRBJ2-6, the full variable domain reads SAVISQKPSRDICQRGTSLTIQCQVDSQVTMMFWYRQQPGQSLTLIATANQGSEATYESGFVIDKFPISRPNLTFSTLTVSNMSPEDSSIYLCSAREYRTSGANVLTFGAGSRLTVL.